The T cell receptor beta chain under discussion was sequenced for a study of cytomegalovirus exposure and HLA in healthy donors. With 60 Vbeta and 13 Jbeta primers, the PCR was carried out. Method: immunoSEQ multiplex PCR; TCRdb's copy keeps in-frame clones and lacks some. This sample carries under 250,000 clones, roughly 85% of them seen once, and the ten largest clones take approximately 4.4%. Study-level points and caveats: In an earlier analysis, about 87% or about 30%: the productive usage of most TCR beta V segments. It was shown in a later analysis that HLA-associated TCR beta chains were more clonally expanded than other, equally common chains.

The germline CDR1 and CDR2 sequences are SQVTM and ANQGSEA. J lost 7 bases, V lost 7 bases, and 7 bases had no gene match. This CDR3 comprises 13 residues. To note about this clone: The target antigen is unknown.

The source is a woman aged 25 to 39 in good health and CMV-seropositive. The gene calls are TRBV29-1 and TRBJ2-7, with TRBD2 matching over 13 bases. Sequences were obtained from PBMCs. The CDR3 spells CSARTSGSWEQYF. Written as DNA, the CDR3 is TGCAGCGCCCGGACTAGCGGGAGTTGGGAGCAGTACTTC.